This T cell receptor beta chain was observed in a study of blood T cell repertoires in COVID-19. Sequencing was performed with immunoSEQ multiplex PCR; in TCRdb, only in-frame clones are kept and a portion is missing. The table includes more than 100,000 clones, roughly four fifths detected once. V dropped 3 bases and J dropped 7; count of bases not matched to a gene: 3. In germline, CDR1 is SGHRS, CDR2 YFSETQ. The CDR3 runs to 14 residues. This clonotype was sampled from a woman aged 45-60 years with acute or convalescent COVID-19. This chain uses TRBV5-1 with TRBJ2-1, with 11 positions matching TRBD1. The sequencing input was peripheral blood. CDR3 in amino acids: CASSWRDRGNEQFF. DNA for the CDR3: TGCGCCAGCAGCTGGCGGGACAGGGGGAATGAGCAGTTCTTC.